This TCR beta chain derives from a study of CD8 T cells in ankylosing spondylitis. In germline, CDR1 is DFQATT, CDR2 SNEGSKA (reference sequence). V lost 6 bases and J lost 4, with 4 bases in between. The CDR3 covers 10 residues. Points from the study as a whole: Seemingly distinctive of ankylosing spondylitis blood was a TCR beta motif formed by eight highly homologous variants. Significantly higher representation of disease-linked clones was reported for matched ankylosing spondylitis synovial fluid. Some motif variants had been reported before (in reactive arthritis synovial fluid and blood). Disease-linked clones proved CD8+ and comparatively uncommon in peripheral blood.

This clonotype was observed at least ten times. What it binds is not known. Generation of TCR beta libraries employed quantitative 5'-RACE incorporating molecular barcodes. Using its own MiXCR run on the 5' RACE reads, TCRdb lists one record per CDR3 protein. The sample has roughly 490,000 distinct CDR3 sequences; roughly 5% are singletons. The V and J genes are TRBV20-1 and TRBJ2-4; D uncertain. What was sequenced was blood, either unsorted or a sorted T cell fraction (not recorded which). This TCR came from a male donor with ankylosing spondylitis. This chain's CDR3 is CSAHKNIQYF. The DNA for the CDR3 is TGCAGTGCACATAAAAACATTCAGTACTTC.